This TCR beta chain was captured in a study of OX40 agonist ivuxolimab in advanced cancers. Study in general: A history of anti-PD-1, anti-PD-L1 or anti-CTLA-4 therapy was acceptable, and more than 30% had some. Patients achieving partial responses numbered three: one hepatocellular carcinoma case and two cutaneous melanoma cases.

TCRdb's table, derived via immunoSEQ multiplex PCR, lists solely in-frame clones and lacks some. Among 75,000 to 80,000 clones listed, approximately 84% were seen once. V was pared by 1 base and J by 1 base, with 17 bases between. CDR3 length equals 19 residues. The germline gives CDR1 MNHEY, CDR2 SMNVEV (reference sequence). Sequences were derived from CD4+ or CD8+ T cells sorted from blood, sampled in a trial of the OX40 agonist ivuxolimab. The source of this sequence is an adult with an advanced solid tumor such as melanoma, head and neck, liver or kidney cancer. This chain connects TRBV27 to TRBJ1-6, with D tentatively TRBD1 (5 bases). Written as DNA, the CDR3 is TGTGCCAGCAGTTTATATCTCTCCTGGGGGAGTTCCTATAATTCACCCCTCCACTTT. Protein product: CASSLYLSWGSSYNSPLHF.